These 10 T cell receptor beta chains share one sample of origin, sequenced in a study of Ad26.COV2.S vaccination and SARS-CoV-2 variants. Clones were sequenced by immunoSEQ multiplex PCR, and TCRdb holds only the in-frame ones, with some missing. This table holds around 400,000 clones, about four fifths found once. Sample treatment: 15 to 20 received Ad26.COV2.S at low or high dose, single or two shots; five or six received placebo; per-sample allocation not given. Material that was analyzed had been drawn on day 63 after the first vaccine or placebo injection. This material consisted of peripheral blood, taken in a trial of Ad26.COV2.S vaccine versus placebo. These receptors were collected from a person aged 18-60 years who received the Ad26.COV2.S COVID-19 vaccine or a placebo.

The table lists this clone with a count of one. The chain couples TRBV14 to TRBJ1-1, with a weak D call TRBD1 (5 bases). The CDR3 contains 14 residues. V dropped 6 bases and J dropped 4 bases, with 15 bases sitting between them. Germline-derived CDR1 and CDR2 are SGHDN and FVKESK. In DNA, the CDR3 is TGTGCCAGCAGGCCTAGGGACGGGACCACTGAAGCTTTCTTT. Residues: CASRPRDGTTEAFF.

The V call is TRBV27, the J call TRBJ1-2, with D possibly matching TRBD1 (6 bases). Germline V gene sequence: CDR1 MNHEY, CDR2 SMNVEV (reference sequence). The CDR3 has 15 residues. V lost 5 bases to trimming and J lost 3 bases, with 16 bases between them. As DNA, the CDR3 is TGTGCCAGCAGTCCCCGCGGCAGGGGAGACTATGGCTACACCTTC. This encodes CASSPRGRGDYGYTF.

This CDR3 reads CASSRGVNYGYTF. CDR3 sequence (DNA): TGTGCCAGCAGTAGAGGGGTGAACTATGGCTACACCTTC. The chain is built from TRBV12-3 or TRBV12-4 and TRBJ1-2; tentatively, D is TRBD1 (5 bases). V gave up 5 bases and J gave up 2 bases, with 9 bases separating them. The CDR3 extends over 13 amino acids.

V usage is TRBV7-9 and J usage is TRBJ1-2; 10 bases match TRBD1. Germline-derived CDR1 and CDR2 are SEHNR and FQNEAQ (reference sequence). The CDR3 consists of 15 residues. V lost 5 bases and J lost 0; bases outside the gene matches: 3. The DNA for the CDR3 is TGTGCCAGCAGCAGGACAGGGGGAACTAACTATGGCTACACCTTC. Translated, it gives CASSRTGGTNYGYTF. Filled out from reference TRBV7-9 and TRBJ1-2, the complete variable domain reads DTGVSQNPRHKITKRGQNVTFRCDPISEHNRLYWYRQTLGQGPEFLTYFQNEAQLEKSRLLSDRFSAERPKGSFSTLEIQRTEQGDSAMYLCASSRTGGTNYGYTFGSGTRLTVV.

Only a few counts were recorded for this clone. J is TRBJ2-5 and V is TRBV29-1; 8 bases are shared with TRBD1. V lost 3 bases to trimming and J lost 4 bases; unmatched junction nucleotides: 7. CDR3 length: 14 residues. CDR1 SQVTM and CDR2 ANQGSEA come from the germline V gene. The CDR3 coding sequence is TGCAGCGTTGAGACAGGGGTGGAGGGAGAGACCCAGTACTTC. This encodes CSVETGVEGETQYF.

Notes on this clone: A read error may account for a junction end that differs from germline. The CDR3, as DNA: TGTGCCGGCAGGGGCGAGTATAATTCACCCCTCCACTTT. Translating it yields CAGRGEYNSPLHF. V gene TRBV14 combines with J gene TRBJ1-6, with a weak D call TRBD1 (6 bases). Germline loops: CDR1 SGHDN, CDR2 FVKESK. The CDR3 is 13 residues long.

V usage is TRBV5-1 and J usage is TRBJ1-2; D is unclear. Trimming shortened V by 6 bases and J by 8 bases, and 20 bases separated the two germline ends. In germline, CDR1 is SGHRS, CDR2 YFSETQ. The CDR3 loop spans 14 amino acids. This CDR3 is CASTSHPPGRGYTF. The CDR3 coding sequence is TGCGCCAGCACCAGCCACCCTCCCGGGAGGGGCTACACCTTC.

The V call is TRBV29-1, the J call TRBJ2-5; D not resolved. In germline, CDR1 is SQVTM, CDR2 ANQGSEA. The CDR3 length is 12 residues. V gave up 7 bases and J gave up 4 bases, with 13 bases separating them. The CDR3 DNA sequence: TGCAGCGCAAAAGGGTTTACAGAGACCCAGTACTTC. Amino acid sequence: CSAKGFTETQYF. The full variable domain, rest sourced from reference TRBV29-1 and TRBJ2-5, is SAVISQKPSRDICQRGTSLTIQCQVDSQVTMMFWYRQQPGQSLTLIATANQGSEATYESGFVIDKFPISRPNLTFSTLTVSNMSPEDSSIYLCSAKGFTETQYFGPGTRLLVL.

The chain combines TRBV5-1 with TRBJ1-5; a weak D match, TRBD1 (6 bases). The CDR3 is 15 amino acids. The germline V and J ends were trimmed by 4 bases and 0 bases, with 11 bases remaining between them. Germline lookup yields CDR1 SGHRS and CDR2 YFSETQ. CDR3 residues: CASSPSTGSNQPQHF. The CDR3, as DNA: TGCGCCAGCAGCCCCTCGACAGGTAGCAATCAGCCCCAGCATTTT. The complete variable domain, with remaining parts taken from reference TRBV5-1 and TRBJ1-5, reads KAGVTQTPRYLIKTRGQQVTLSCSPISGHRSVSWYQQTPGQGLQFLFEYFSETQRNKGNFPGRFSGRQFSNSRSEMNVSTLELGDSALYLCASSPSTGSNQPQHFGDGTRLSIL.

The CDR3 sequence is CASSLGDRGRTEAFF. CDR3 DNA: TGCGCCAGCAGCTTGGGGGACAGAGGTAGGACTGAAGCTTTCTTT. This chain uses TRBV5-1 with TRBJ1-1, with 7 bases that match TRBD1. After removal of 0 bases from V and 5 bases from J, the junction contained 7 bases not matched to a gene. Germline V gene sequence: CDR1 SGHRS, CDR2 YFSETQ. The CDR3 spans 15 residues.